One sample yielded the 4 T cell receptor beta chains listed below, sequenced in a study of siplizumab effects on memory and regulatory T cells. For these receptors, no antigen is known. A 37°C coculture lasting 5 to 6 days was applied to the mixed lymphocyte reaction cells. Profiled with immunoSEQ multiplex PCR; TCRdb holds only in-frame clones, not every one. The sample records approximately 10,000 clones, around 45% being singletons. Sequencing was carried out using CFSE-low (dividing) CD8+ T cells sorted from an allogeneic mixed lymphocyte reaction. The receptors shown here come from a human donor in good health; the cells came from an allogeneic mixed lymphocyte reaction. Some clones in this sample may be carry-over from other donors' samples.

The chain has TRBV4-1 and TRBJ1-2; D is unresolved. This CDR3 has 14 amino acids. Deletions cut 1 base from V and 2 bases from J, with 8 bases between. The germline V gene encodes CDR1 MGHRA and CDR2 YSYEKL. For the CDR3, the DNA is TGCGCCAGCAGCCAAGCAGGATTCAACTATGGCTACACCTTC. Its protein is CASSQAGFNYGYTF.

V and J are TRBV25-1 and TRBJ2-2; D may be TRBD1 (6 bases). Trimming removed 10 bases from V and 4 bases from J, with 19 bases in between. The CDR3 extends over 15 amino acids. Looked up from germline, CDR1 is MGHDK and CDR2 is SYGVNS. The DNA of the CDR3 is TGTGCCACCAGGTCAGGGGAAGGGGGCACCGGGGAGCTGTTTTTT. Encoded protein: CATRSGEGGTGELFF.

This clone was found a few times. The gene calls are TRBV19 and TRBJ2-6, with D unresolved. Germline V gene sequence: CDR1 LNHDA, CDR2 SQIVND (reference sequence). The CDR3 sequence is 13 residues long. Trimming removed 3 bases from V and 1 base from J, with 1 base in between. DNA for the CDR3: TGTGCCAGTAGTATTTCTGGGGCCAACGTCCTGACTTTC. Its protein is CASSISGANVLTF.

The CDR3 DNA follows: TGCGCCAGCCAGGGACTAGCGGGCTACAATGAGCAGTTCTTC. This codes for CASQGLAGYNEQFF. The chain employs TRBV4-1 and TRBJ2-1, with 12 bases fitting TRBD2. The CDR3 contains 14 residues. Germline V gene sequence: CDR1 MGHRA, CDR2 YSYEKL. Trimming cost V 8 bases and J 3 bases; bases outside gene matches: 2.